This T cell receptor beta chain was obtained from a study of T cell repertoires in cytomegalovirus infection. Across the study: Through public TCR beta signatures, both CMV infection and matching HLA type were indicated. Findings and caveats of the study: HLA-C-restricted TCR beta clonotypes specific for CMV led the ex vivo response.

For this clonotype: Its antigen remains unidentified.

The trim removed 6 bases at V and 2 bases at J, leaving 4 bases unmatched. The CDR3 spans 14 residues. CDR1 and CDR2 (germline): MNHEY, SVGAGI. TCRdb analysed the reads with MiXCR anew, one entry per CDR3 protein. Seen here are about 900,000 distinct CDR3 sequences, more than 25% observed once, and the top ten hold about an eighth. This receptor was obtained from a human donor in good health (CMV status not recorded). Some clones in this sample may be carry-over from other donors' samples. The chain employs TRBV6-5 and TRBJ1-5, with 7 bases identical to TRBD1. The sequenced sample was cultured CD8+ T cells from PBMCs, obtained from culture after CMV antigen stimulation. The CDR3, as DNA: TGTGCCAGCAGAGCCACAGGGGGCAATCAGCCCCAGCATTTT. Residues: CASRATGGNQPQHF.